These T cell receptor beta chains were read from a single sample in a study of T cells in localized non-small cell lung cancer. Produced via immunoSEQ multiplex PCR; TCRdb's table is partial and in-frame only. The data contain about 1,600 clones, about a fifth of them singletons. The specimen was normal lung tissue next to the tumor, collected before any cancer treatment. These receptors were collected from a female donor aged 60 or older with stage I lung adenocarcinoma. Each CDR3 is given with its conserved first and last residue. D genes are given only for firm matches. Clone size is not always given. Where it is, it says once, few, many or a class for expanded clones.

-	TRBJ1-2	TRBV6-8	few	TGTGCCAGCAGTTATGATAAGGGTCTGGATGGCTACACCTTC	CASSYDKGLDGYTF
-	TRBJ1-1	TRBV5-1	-	TGCGCCAGCAGCTTGTCCTACCCCTACACTGAAGCTTTCTTT	CASSLSYPYTEAFF
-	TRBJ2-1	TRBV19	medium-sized	TGTGCCAGTAGTGGGGGGCGCGGGGATGAGCAGTTCTTC	CASSGGRGDEQFF
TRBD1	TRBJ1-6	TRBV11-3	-	TGTGCCAGCAGCTTGGCGGGACAGGGAGTAGATTCACCCCTCCACTTT	CASSLAGQGVDSPLHF
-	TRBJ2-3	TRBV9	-	TGTGCCAGCAGCGGTGACTACTTCCAACAGTATTTT	CASSGDYFQQYF
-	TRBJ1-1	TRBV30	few	TGTGCCTGGAGTGTCTTAGGTCCGGAAGCTTTCTTT	CAWSVLGPEAFF
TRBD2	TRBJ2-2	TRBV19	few	TGTGCCAGTAAAAGAGGACTAGCGGGGGGGCGCGACACCGGGGAGCTGTTTTTT	CASKRGLAGGRDTGELFF
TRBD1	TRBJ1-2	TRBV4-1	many	TGCGCCAGCAGCCAAGCAAGGACAGGGAGCTATGGCTACACCTTC	CASSQARTGSYGYTF
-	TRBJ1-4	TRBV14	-	TGTGCCAGCAGCCTAGGGAGGGAAAAACTGTTTTTT	CASSLGREKLFF
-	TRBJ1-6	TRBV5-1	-	TGCGCCAGCAGCTTGGCCGGGGGTGTACGCGATAATTCACCCCTCCACTTT	CASSLAGGVRDNSPLHF
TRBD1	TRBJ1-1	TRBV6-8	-	TGTGCCAGCAGTTACACGACAGGGGAGGACACTGAAGCTTTCTTT	CASSYTTGEDTEAFF
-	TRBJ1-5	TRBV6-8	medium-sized	TGTGCCAGCAGTTACTCACCTTATAGCAATCAGCCCCAGCATTTT	CASSYSPYSNQPQHF
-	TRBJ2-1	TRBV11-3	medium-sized	TGTGCCAGCAGCCAGGGATTGGTCATGGGGGCAAATGAGCAGTTCTTC	CASSQGLVMGANEQFF
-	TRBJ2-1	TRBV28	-	TGTGCCCTTTCGGCGACACTGTACAATGAGCAGTTCTTC	CALSATLYNEQFF